This T cell receptor beta chain was sequenced in a study of blood T cell repertoires in COVID-19. The CDR3 spans 15 residues. Germline V lookup: CDR1 SGHTA, CDR2 FQGNSA. With 2 bases clipped from V and 2 bases from J, the junction kept 2 bases outside the gene matches. Libraries were prepared by immunoSEQ multiplex PCR; TCRdb keeps only in-frame clonotypes and omits some of them. Among more than 65,000 clones, roughly 89% were seen once, and the ten largest hold roughly 4%. The V gene is TRBV7-2, the J gene TRBJ2-5, with 10 positions matching TRBD2. The clonotype comes from a man aged 50-59 years with acute or convalescent COVID-19. Sequenced sample: peripheral blood. The CDR3 loop reads CASSLWTSGQETQYF. In DNA, the CDR3 is TGTGCCAGCAGCTTATGGACTAGCGGTCAAGAGACCCAGTACTTC.